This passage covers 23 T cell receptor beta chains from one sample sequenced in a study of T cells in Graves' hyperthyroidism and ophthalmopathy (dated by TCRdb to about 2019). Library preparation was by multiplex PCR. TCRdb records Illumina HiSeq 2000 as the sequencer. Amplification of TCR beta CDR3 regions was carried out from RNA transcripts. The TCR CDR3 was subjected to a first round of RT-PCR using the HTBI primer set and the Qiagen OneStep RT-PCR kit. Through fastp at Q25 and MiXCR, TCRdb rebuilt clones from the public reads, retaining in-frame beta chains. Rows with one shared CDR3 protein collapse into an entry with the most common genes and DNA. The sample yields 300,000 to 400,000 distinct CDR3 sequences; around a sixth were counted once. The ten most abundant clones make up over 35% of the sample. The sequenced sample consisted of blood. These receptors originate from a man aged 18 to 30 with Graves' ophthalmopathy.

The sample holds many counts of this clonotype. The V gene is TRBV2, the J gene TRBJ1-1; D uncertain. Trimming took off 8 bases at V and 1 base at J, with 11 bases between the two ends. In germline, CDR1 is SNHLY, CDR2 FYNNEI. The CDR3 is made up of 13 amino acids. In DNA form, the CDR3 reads TGTGCCAGCCTTAGGGCGACGAACACTGAAGCTTTCTTT. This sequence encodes CASLRATNTEAFF.

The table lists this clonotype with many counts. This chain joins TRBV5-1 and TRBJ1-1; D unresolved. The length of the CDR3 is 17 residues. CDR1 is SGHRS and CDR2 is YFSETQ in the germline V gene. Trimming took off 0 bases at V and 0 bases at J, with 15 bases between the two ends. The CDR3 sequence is CASSLVQLSTLNTEAFF. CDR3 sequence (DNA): TGCGCCAGCAGCTTGGTCCAGTTGAGTACCTTGAACACTGAAGCTTTCTTT.

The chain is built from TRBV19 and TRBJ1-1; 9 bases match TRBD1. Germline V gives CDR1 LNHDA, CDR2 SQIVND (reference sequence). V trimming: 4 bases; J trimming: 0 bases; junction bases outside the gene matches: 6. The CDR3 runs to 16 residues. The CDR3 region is CASSTLRTGVNTEAFF. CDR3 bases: TGTGCCAGTAGTACCTTGCGGACAGGGGTGAACACTGAAGCTTTCTTT.

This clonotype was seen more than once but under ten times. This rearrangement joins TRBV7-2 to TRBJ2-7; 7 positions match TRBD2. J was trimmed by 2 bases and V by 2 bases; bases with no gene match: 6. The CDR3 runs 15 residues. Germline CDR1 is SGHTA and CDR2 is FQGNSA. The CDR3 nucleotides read TGTGCCAGCAGCTTACCCGGGACTATTACCTACGAGCAGTACTTC. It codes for CASSLPGTITYEQYF.

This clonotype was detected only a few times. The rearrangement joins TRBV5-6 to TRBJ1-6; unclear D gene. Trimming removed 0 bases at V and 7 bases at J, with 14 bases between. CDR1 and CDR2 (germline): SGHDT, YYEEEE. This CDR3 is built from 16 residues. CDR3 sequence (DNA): TGTGCCAGCAGCTTGGCCACGGCCCGAGAGAATTCACCCCTCCACTTT. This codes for CASSLATARENSPLHF.

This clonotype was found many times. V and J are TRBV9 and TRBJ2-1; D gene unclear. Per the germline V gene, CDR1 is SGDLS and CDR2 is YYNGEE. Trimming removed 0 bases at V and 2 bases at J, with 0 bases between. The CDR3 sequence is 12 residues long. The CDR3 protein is CASSVAYNEQFF. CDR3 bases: TGTGCCAGCAGCGTAGCCTACAATGAGCAGTTCTTC.

The CDR3 loop is CASTHGAGGHEKLFF. CDR3 bases: TGTGCCAGCACCCACGGGGCCGGGGGACATGAAAAACTGTTTTTT. The gene calls are TRBV6-1 and TRBJ1-4; possible D gene TRBD1, 5 bases. V was clipped by 7 bases and J by 6 bases, with 18 bases between them. Germline V gene sequence: CDR1 MNHNS, CDR2 SASEGT. CDR3 size: 15 residues.

The CDR3 is CATPGVSGANVLTF. In nucleotides, the CDR3 is TGTGCCACCCCGGGGGTTTCTGGGGCCAACGTCCTGACTTTC. The rearrangement uses TRBV11-1 and TRBJ2-6; D is possibly TRBD2 (6 bases). Germline V gives CDR1 SGHAT, CDR2 FQDESV (reference sequence). V was pared by 10 bases and J by 1 base, with 11 bases between. CDR3 length: 14 residues.

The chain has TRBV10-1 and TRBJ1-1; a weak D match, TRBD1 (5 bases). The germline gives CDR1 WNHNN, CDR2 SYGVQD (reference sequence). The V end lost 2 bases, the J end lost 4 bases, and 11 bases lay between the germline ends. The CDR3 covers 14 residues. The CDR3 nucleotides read TGCGCCAGCAGTGAGGGGTTGGGGGTCACTGAAGCTTTCTTT. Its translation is CASSEGLGVTEAFF.

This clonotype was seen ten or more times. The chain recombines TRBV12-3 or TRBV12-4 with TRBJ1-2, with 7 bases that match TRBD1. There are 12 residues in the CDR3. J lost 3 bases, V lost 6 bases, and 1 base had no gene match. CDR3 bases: TGTGCCAGCAGAGGACAGGACTATGGCTACACCTTC. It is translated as CASRGQDYGYTF.

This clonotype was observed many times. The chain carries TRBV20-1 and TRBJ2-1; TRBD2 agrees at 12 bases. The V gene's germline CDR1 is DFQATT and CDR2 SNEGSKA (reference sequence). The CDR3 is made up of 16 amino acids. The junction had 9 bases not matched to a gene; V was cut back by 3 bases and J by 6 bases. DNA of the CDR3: TGCAGTGCTAGGTCGCCTAGCGGGGGGGCCCCCAATGAGCAGTTCTTC. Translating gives CSARSPSGGAPNEQFF.

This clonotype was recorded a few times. CDR3 region: CASSQETQQPQHF. CDR3 in DNA: TGCGCCAGCAGCCAAGAGACTCAGCAGCCCCAGCATTTT. This chain links TRBV4-1 with TRBJ1-5, with D uncertain. The CDR3 contains 13 residues. The V and J ends lost 0 bases and 7 bases respectively, with 7 bases between them. Per the germline V gene, CDR1 is MGHRA and CDR2 is YSYEKL.

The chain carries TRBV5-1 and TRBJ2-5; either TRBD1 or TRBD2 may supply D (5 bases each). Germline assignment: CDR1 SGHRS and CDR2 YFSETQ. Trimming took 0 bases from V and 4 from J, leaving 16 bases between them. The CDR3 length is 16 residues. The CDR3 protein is CASSLGLIGGIETQYF. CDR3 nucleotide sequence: TGCGCCAGCAGCTTGGGGTTGATTGGGGGAATAGAGACCCAGTACTTC.

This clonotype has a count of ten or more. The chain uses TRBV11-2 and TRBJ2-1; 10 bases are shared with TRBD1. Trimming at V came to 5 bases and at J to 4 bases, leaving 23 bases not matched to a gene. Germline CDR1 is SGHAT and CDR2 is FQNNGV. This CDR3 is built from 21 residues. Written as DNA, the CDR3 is TGTGCCAGCAGCCCCCGAGGACAGGGGGTAACCGCCCCTGGACGGTACAATGAGCAGTTCTTC. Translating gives CASSPRGQGVTAPGRYNEQFF.

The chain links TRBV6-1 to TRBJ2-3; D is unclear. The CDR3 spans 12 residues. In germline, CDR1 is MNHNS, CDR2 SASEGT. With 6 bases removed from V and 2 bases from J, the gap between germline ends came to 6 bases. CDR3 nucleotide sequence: TGTGCCAGCAGGTACACCACAGATACGCAGTATTTT. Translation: CASRYTTDTQYF.

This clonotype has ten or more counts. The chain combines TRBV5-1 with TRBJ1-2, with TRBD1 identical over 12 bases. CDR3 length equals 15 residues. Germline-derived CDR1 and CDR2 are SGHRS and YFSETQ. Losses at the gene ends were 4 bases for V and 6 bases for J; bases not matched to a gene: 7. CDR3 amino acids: CASSETGTGGDGYTF. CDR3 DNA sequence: TGCGCCAGCAGCGAAACTGGGACAGGGGGCGATGGCTACACCTTC.

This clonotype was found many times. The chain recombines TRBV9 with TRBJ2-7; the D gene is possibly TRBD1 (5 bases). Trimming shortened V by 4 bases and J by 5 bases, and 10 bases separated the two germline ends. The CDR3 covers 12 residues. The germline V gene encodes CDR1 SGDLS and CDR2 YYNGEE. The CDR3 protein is CASSPGYNEQYF. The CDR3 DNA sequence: TGTGCCAGCAGCCCAGGGTATAACGAGCAGTACTTC.

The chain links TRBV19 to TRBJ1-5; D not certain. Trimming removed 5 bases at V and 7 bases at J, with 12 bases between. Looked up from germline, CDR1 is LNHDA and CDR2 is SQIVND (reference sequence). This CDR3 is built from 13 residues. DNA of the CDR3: TGTGCCAGTAGTTTTCGCGCGGGGCAGCCCCAGCATTTT. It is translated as CASSFRAGQPQHF.

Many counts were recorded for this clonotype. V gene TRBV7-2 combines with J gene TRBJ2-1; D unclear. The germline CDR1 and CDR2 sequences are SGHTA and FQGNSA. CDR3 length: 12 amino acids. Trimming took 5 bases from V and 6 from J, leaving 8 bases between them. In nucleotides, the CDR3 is TGTGCCAGCAGCCAACCATTCAATGAGCAGTTCTTC. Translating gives CASSQPFNEQFF.

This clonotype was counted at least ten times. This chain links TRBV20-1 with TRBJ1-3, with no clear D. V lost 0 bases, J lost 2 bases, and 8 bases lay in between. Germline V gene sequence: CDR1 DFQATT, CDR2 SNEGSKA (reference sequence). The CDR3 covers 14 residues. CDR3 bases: TGCAGTGCTAGAGATTCGGCACCTGGAAACACCATATATTTT. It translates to CSARDSAPGNTIYF.

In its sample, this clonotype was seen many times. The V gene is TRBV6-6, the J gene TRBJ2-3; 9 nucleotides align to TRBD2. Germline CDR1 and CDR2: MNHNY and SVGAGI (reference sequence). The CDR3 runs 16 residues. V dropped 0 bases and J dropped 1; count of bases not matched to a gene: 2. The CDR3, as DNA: TGTGCCAGCAGTTACTCCTTAGCGGGGGGCACAGATACGCAGTATTTT. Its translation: CASSYSLAGGTDTQYF.

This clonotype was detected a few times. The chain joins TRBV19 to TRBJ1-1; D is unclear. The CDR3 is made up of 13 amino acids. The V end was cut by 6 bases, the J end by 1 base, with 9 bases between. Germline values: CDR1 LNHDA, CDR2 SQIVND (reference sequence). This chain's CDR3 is CASSRSGNTEAFF. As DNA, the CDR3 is TGTGCCAGTAGCCGATCGGGGAACACTGAAGCTTTCTTT.

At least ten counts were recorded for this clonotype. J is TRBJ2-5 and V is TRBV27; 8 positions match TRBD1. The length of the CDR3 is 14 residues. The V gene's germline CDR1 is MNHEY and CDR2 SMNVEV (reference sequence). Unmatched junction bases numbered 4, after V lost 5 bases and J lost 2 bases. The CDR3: CASSNRDRQETQYF. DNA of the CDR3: TGTGCCAGCAGTAACCGGGACAGGCAAGAGACCCAGTACTTC.